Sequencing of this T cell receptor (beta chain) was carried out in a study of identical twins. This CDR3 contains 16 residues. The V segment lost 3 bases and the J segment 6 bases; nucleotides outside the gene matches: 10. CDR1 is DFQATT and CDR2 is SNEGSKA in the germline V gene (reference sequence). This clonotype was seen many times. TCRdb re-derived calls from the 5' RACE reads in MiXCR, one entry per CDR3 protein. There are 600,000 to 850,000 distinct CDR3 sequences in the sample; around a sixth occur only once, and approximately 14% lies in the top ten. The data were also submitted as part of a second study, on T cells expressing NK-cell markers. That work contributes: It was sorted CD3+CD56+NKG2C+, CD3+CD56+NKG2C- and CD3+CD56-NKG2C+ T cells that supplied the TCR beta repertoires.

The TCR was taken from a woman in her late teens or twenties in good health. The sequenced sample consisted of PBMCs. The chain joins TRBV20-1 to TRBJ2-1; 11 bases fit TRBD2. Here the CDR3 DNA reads TGCAGTGCTAGTTTCATACTAGCGGGAGAAATCAATGAGCAGTTCTTC. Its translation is CSASFILAGEINEQFF.